The rows below give T cell receptor beta chains drawn from one sample of a study of T cell responses to AZD1222 COVID-19 vaccine. Generated by immunoSEQ multiplex PCR, the TCRdb table keeps only in-frame clones and is missing some. The data contain under 150,000 clones, approximately 94% of them seen just once; the ten biggest clones take up around 5.1%. Sequencing used peripheral blood, obtained on day 0 of AZD1222 vaccination. The receptors come from an adult in good health. Both conserved end residues are part of each CDR3. Each record gives: V gene, J gene, CDR3 protein.

TRBV30,TRBJ2-1,CAWGGWPANEQFF
TRBV7-2,TRBJ2-2,CASSLGTSGTGELFF
TRBV4-1,TRBJ2-5,CASSQDHVMETQYF
TRBV20-1,TRBJ1-2,CSAGDKVSTF
TRBV5-3,TRBJ2-1,CARSLEGLAGGSSYNEQFF
TRBV7-9,TRBJ2-7,CASMGAGVEQYF
TRBV29-1,TRBJ1-2,CSVEPRGGNYGYTF
TRBV5-1,TRBJ1-2,CASSLPGLLDYGYTF
TRBV7-7,TRBJ2-5,CAVTGGTPLASQGTQYF
TRBV29-1,TRBJ1-2,CSVVIAGRNAYTF